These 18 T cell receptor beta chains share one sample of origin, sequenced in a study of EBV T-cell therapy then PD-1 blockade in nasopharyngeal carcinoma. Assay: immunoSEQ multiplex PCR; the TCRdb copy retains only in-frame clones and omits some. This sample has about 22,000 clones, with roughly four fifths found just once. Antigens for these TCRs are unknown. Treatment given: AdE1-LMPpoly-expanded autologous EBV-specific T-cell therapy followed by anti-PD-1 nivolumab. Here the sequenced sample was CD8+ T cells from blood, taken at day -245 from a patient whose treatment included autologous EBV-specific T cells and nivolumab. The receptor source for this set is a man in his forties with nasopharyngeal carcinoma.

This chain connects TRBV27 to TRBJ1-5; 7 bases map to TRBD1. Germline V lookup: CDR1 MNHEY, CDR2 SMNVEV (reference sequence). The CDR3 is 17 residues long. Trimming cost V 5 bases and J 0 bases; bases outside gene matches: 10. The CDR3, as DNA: TGTGCCAGCAGTGCCGGGACAGTAATTTATAGCAATCAGCCCCAGCATTTT. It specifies CASSAGTVIYSNQPQHF.

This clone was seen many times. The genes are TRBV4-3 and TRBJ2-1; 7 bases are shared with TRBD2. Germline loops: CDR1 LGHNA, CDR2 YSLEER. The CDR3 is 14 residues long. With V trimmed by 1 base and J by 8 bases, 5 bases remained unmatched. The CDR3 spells CASSQGEGRHEQFF. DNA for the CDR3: TGCGCCAGCAGCCAAGGGGAGGGCAGGCATGAGCAGTTCTTC.

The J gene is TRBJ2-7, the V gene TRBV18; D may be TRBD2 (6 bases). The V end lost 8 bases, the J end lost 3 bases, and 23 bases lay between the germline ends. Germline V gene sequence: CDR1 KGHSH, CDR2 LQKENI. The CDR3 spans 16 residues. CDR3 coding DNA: TGTGCCAGCCGGGACGCCGGGGTAGCGGCGATCTACGAGCAGTACTTC. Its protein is CASRDAGVAAIYEQYF. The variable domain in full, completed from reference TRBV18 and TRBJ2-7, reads NAGVMQNPRHLVRRRGQEARLRCSPMKGHSHVYWYRQLPEEGLKFMVYLQKENIIDESGMPKERFSAEFPKEGPSILRIQQVVRGDSAAYFCASRDAGVAAIYEQYFGPGTRLTVT.

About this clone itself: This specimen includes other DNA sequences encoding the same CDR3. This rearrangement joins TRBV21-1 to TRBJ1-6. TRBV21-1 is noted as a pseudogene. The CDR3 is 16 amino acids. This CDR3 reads CASREGLDPLNSPLHF. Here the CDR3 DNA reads TGTGCCAGCAGGGAAGGCCTGGACCCCTTAAATTCACCCCTCCACTTT.

This CDR3 is CASSFRTGGYNEQFF. DNA for the CDR3: TGTGCCAGCAGTTTCCGGACAGGGGGCTACAATGAGCAGTTCTTC. The gene calls are TRBV27 and TRBJ2-1; 10 nucleotides align to TRBD1. After removal of 3 bases from V and 3 bases from J, the junction contained 2 bases not matched to a gene. Germline CDR1 and CDR2: MNHEY and SMNVEV (reference sequence). This CDR3 comprises 15 residues.

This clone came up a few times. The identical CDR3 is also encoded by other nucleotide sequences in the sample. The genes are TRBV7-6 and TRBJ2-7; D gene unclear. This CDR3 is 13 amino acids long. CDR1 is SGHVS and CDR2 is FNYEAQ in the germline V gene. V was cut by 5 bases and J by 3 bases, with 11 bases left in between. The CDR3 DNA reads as TGTGCCAGCAGCCCAGGACCTAACTACGAGCAGTACTTC. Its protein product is CASSPGPNYEQYF.

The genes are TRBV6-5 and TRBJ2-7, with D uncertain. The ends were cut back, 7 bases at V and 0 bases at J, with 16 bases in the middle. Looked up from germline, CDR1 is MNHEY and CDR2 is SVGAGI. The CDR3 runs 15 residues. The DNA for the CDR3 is TGTGCCAGCAAAGAAAATGTGGCAGCCTCCTACGAGCAGTACTTC. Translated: CASKENVAASYEQYF.

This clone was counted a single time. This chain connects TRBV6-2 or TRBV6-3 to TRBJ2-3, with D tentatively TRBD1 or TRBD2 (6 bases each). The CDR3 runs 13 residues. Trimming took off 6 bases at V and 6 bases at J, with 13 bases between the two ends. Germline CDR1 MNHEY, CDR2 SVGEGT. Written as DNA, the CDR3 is TGTGCCAGCAGCTCCACAGGGAGGGATACGCAGTATTTT. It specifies CASSSTGRDTQYF.

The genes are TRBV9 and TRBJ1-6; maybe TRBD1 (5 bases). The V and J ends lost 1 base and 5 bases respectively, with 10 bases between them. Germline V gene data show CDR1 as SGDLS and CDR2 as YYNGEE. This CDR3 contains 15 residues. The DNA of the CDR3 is TGTGCCAGCAGCGTAACGGGGACCCATAATTCACCCCTCCACTTT. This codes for CASSVTGTHNSPLHF.

The CDR3 protein is CASSLGLGAYEQYF. CDR3 coding DNA: TGTGCCAGCAGCTTGGGGCTTGGGGCCTACGAGCAGTACTTC. This chain uses TRBV7-2 with TRBJ2-7; D is possibly TRBD1 (5 bases). V lost 3 bases and J 2 bases, leaving 11 bases between the germline ends. Germline V gene sequence: CDR1 SGHTA, CDR2 FQGNSA. The CDR3 runs to 14 residues. Variable domain in full (rest from reference TRBV7-2 and TRBJ2-7): GAGVSQSPSNKVTEKGKDVELRCDPISGHTALYWYRQSLGQGLEFLIYFQGNSAPDKSGLPSDRFSAERTGGSVSTLTIQRTQQEDSAVYLCASSLGLGAYEQYFGPGTRLTVT.

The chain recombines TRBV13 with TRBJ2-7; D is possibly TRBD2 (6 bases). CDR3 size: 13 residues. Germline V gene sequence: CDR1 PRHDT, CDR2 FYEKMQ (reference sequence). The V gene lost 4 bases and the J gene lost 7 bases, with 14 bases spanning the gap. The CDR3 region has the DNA TGTGCCAGCAGCTCGGGACTTTGGCAGGAGCAGTACTTC. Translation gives CASSSGLWQEQYF.

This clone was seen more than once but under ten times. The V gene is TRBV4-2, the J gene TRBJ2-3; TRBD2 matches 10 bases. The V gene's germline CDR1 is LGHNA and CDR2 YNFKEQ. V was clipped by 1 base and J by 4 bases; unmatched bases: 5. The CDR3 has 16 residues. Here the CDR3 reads CASSQAASGGPDTQYF. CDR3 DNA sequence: TGTGCCAGCAGCCAAGCGGCTAGCGGGGGACCAGATACGCAGTATTTT.

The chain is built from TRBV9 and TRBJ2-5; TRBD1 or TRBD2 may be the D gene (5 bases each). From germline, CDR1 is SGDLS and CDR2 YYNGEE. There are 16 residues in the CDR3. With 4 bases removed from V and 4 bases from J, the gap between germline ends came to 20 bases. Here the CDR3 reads CASSPTALSGLETQYF. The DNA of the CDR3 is TGTGCCAGCAGCCCGACAGCCCTTTCGGGGTTAGAGACCCAGTACTTC.

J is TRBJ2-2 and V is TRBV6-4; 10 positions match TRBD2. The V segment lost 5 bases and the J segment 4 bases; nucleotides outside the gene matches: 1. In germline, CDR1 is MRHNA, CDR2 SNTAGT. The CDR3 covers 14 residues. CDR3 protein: CASSSGGATGELFF. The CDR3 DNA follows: TGTGCCAGCAGTAGCGGGGGGGCCACCGGGGAGCTGTTTTTT.

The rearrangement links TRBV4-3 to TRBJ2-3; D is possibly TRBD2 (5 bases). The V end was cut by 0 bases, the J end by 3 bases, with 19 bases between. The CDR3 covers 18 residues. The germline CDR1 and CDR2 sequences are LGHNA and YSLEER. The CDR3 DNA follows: TGCGCCAGCAGCCAAGACCTGCTTGAGGGTTTATTGACAGATACGCAGTATTTT. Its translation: CASSQDLLEGLLTDTQYF.

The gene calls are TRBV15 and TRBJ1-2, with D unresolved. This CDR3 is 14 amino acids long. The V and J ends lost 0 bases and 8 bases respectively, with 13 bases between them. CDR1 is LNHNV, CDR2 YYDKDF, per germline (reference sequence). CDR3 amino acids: CATSRDSEVQGYTF. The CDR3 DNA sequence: TGTGCCACCAGCAGAGATTCTGAAGTTCAAGGCTACACCTTC.

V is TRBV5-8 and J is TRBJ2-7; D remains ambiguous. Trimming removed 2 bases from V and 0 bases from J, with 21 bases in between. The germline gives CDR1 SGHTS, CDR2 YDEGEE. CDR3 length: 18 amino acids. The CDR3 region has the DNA TGTGCCAGCAGCTTTCTCCTCTATAAACGCCTAAGCTCCTACGAGCAGTACTTC. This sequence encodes CASSFLLYKRLSSYEQYF.

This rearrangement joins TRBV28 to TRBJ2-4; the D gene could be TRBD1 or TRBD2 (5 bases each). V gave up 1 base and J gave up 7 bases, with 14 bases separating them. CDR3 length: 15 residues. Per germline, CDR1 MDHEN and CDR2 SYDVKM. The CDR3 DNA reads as TGTGCCAGCAGTTTATACCAGGGAGCGTCCAACATTCAGTACTTC. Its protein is CASSLYQGASNIQYF.